This T cell receptor beta chain stems from a study of cytomegalovirus exposure and HLA in healthy donors. Points from the study as a whole: As a later analysis showed, a missense DCLRE1C variant was linked to trimming of TCR beta V- and J-genes. A cluster of highly shared sequence variants was likely a sequencing artifact. An ancestry cluster, one associated with Asian ancestry, reportedly showed fewer N-insertions than the approximately 670-donor mean in a later analysis.

All the people who gave samples were healthy bone marrow donors. As regards this clone: Its antigen is not known.

The PCR contained 60 Vbeta and 13 Jbeta primers. TCRdb's copy holds only in-frame clones and misses some; the assay was immunoSEQ multiplex PCR. The data contain 65,000 to 100,000 clones, more than 70% of them seen just once; the ten biggest clones take up 2% to 2.5%. This sequence originates from a man aged 40-49 years in good health and CMV-seronegative. The sequenced sample consisted of PBMCs.

For the CDR3, the DNA is TGTGCCAGCAGCTTAGTGGCAGGGGGCACCTACGAGCAGTACTTC. As protein: CASSLVAGGTYEQYF. The chain combines TRBV7-2 with TRBJ2-7; 8 bases are shared with TRBD1. With 1 base clipped from V and 2 bases from J, the junction kept 4 bases outside the gene matches. Germline values: CDR1 SGHTA, CDR2 FQGNSA. The CDR3 runs 15 residues.